A selection of T cell receptor beta chains follows, all from one sample in a study of blood T cell repertoires in COVID-19. Here immunoSEQ multiplex PCR was the method, and the copy in TCRdb shows in-frame clones only, minus some. The data show tens of thousands of clones, 70% to 80% seen once. The sequenced sample was peripheral blood. These receptors came from a man aged 65 to 79 with active or convalescent COVID-19. The CDR3 runs from the conserved cysteine through the conserved F or W. D genes are given only for firm matches. Only part of the rows carry a size: once, few, many, or a class if the clone is expanded.

D gene,clone size,J gene,V gene,CDR3 DNA,CDR3 protein
.,.,TRBJ1-6,TRBV30,TGTGCCTGGAGTGTGGAGGGTTGGAGGCCAAATTCACCCCTCCACTTT,CAWSVEGWRPNSPLHF
.,.,TRBJ2-1,TRBV2,TGTGCCAGCAGTACCAGGGGGGCCCATGAGCAGTTCTTC,CASSTRGAHEQFF
TRBD1,.,TRBJ1-2,TRBV27,TGTGCCAGCAGTTTCCTGACAGGGGGGAATTATGGCTACACCTTC,CASSFLTGGNYGYTF
.,few,TRBJ1-5,TRBV9,TGTGCCAGCAGTCTCAATCAGCCCCAGCATTTT,CASSLNQPQHF
.,.,TRBJ1-1,TRBV2,TGTGCCAGCAGTGAAGGGAGGGCAGGGAACACTGAAGCTTTCTTT,CASSEGRAGNTEAFF
.,few,TRBJ1-2,TRBV5-1,TGCGCCAGCAGCTTATCCAGGGGTAGGGATGGCTACACCTTC,CASSLSRGRDGYTF
.,.,TRBJ1-1,TRBV19,TGTGCCAGTAGTATCTTAACCGGGAACGCTGAAGCTTTCTTT,CASSILTGNAEAFF
TRBD2,once,TRBJ2-5,TRBV9,TGTGCCAGCAGCGTAAGAGCGGGGGGGGAGACCCAGTACTTC,CASSVRAGGETQYF
.,few,TRBJ1-6,TRBV16,TGTGCCAGCAGCCTTACACAGGGAGCCAATTCACCCCTCCACTTT,CASSLTQGANSPLHF
TRBD1,few,TRBJ1-5,TRBV2,TGTGCCAGTAAACCGACAGGGGATCAGCCCCAGCATTTT,CASKPTGDQPQHF
TRBD1,.,TRBJ2-5,TRBV24-1,TGTGCCACCAGTGATGGGGGACAGGGGGCTGGGGAGACCCAGTACTTC,CATSDGGQGAGETQYF
TRBD1,.,TRBJ2-1,TRBV6-5,TGTGCCAGCAGTTATGGACAGGGCTTCAATGAGCAGTTCTTC,CASSYGQGFNEQFF
.,.,TRBJ2-3,TRBV7-7,TGTGCCAGCAGCCCGGGACTCCTGAGCACAGATACGCAGTATTTT,CASSPGLLSTDTQYF
.,few,TRBJ1-2,TRBV10-3,TGTGCCATCAGGACTGACAGGATCCATGGCTACACCTTC,CAIRTDRIHGYTF
.,.,TRBJ1-6,TRBV6-5,TGTGCCAGCAGTAATTTACAGATGAATTCACCCCTCCACTTT,CASSNLQMNSPLHF
TRBD1,.,TRBJ1-5,TRBV6-1,TGTGCCAGCAGTGAAGACAGGGGCAACGGAGCCCAGCATTTT,CASSEDRGNGAQHF
.,.,TRBJ2-7,TRBV27,TGTGCCAGCAGTTTTTTACGGAGACAGCAGTACTTC,CASSFLRRQQYF
.,few,TRBJ1-5,TRBV2,TGTGCCAGCAGCCAACGCGGTGGCGGCAATCAGCCCCAGCATTTT,CASSQRGGGNQPQHF
TRBD2,.,TRBJ2-1,TRBV3-1/TRBV3-2,TGTGCCAGCAGCCAATCAACCGGGACTAGAAGCGAGCAGTTCTTC,CASSQSTGTRSEQFF
TRBD2,.,TRBJ2-5,TRBV3-1/TRBV3-2,TGTGCCAGCAGCCAGGGTAGGACTAGCGGACAAGAGACCCAGTACTTC,CASSQGRTSGQETQYF
.,.,TRBJ2-3,TRBV18,TGTGCCAGCTCGGAGATGGACTCATACACAGATACGCAGTATTTT,CASSEMDSYTDTQYF
.,.,TRBJ1-2,TRBV7-2,TGTGCCAGCAGCTCCCCCCTCGAGGGCTCTGGCTACACCTTC,CASSSPLEGSGYTF
.,few,TRBJ1-2,TRBV5-6,TGTGCCAGCAACTTTTTTGGACAGTCCTCCTATGGCTACACCTTC,CASNFFGQSSYGYTF
.,.,TRBJ2-3,TRBV5-4,TGTGCCAGCAGCCGAGGGGGGGGCGGACACACAGATACGCAGTATTTT,CASSRGGGGHTDTQYF
TRBD1,few,TRBJ1-6,TRBV5-4,TGTGCCAGCGATCTAGATGAGGCAGGGGGCGCCTCTAATTCACCCCTCCACTTT,CASDLDEAGGASNSPLHF
.,.,TRBJ1-6,TRBV5-6,TGTGCCAGCAGCTTGAGTTTAGACTCCAGCTCCTATAATTCACCCCTCCACTTT,CASSLSLDSSSYNSPLHF
.,.,TRBJ1-1,TRBV5-6,TGTGCCAGCAGCTTGCCACTATTTGAAGCTTTCTTT,CASSLPLFEAFF
.,once,TRBJ2-5,TRBV14,TGTGCCAGCAGCTCCCGGGAGACCCAGTACTTC,CASSSRETQYF
.,.,TRBJ2-3,TRBV12-3/TRBV12-4,TGTGCCAGCAGTTTAGGGGCCGAAGATACGCAGTATTTT,CASSLGAEDTQYF
.,many,TRBJ1-1,TRBV2,TGTGCCAGCAGTGAAAGTTTTGCGGGGACTGAAGCTTTCTTT,CASSESFAGTEAFF
TRBD1,.,TRBJ1-1,TRBV6-5,TGTGCCAGCAGTCCGACCGGGACAGGGGTCACTGAAGCTTTCTTT,CASSPTGTGVTEAFF
.,.,TRBJ2-1,TRBV3-1/TRBV3-2,TGTGCCAGCGGCCTGGGTGGGGGCATAGACAATGAGCAGTTCTTC,CASGLGGGIDNEQFF
.,few,TRBJ1-6,TRBV6-1,TGTGCCAGCTCGGACAGCTCCTATAATTCACCCCTCCACTTT,CASSDSSYNSPLHF
TRBD1,once,TRBJ2-5,TRBV28,TGTGCCAGCAGCCCACAGGGGGAGACCCAGTACTTC,CASSPQGETQYF
TRBD1,.,TRBJ2-2,TRBV7-3,TGTGCCAGCAGCTTGACAGGGGGAACCGGGGAGCTGTTTTTT,CASSLTGGTGELFF
TRBD2,.,TRBJ2-5,TRBV4-1,TGCGCCAGCAGCCAAGGCCGGGGAGGGGAAGAGACCCAGTACTTC,CASSQGRGGEETQYF
TRBD2,.,TRBJ2-5,TRBV5-1,TGCGCCAGCAGCCTTCAGCGGGGGGGCCGCAAGGAGACCCAGTACTTC,CASSLQRGGRKETQYF